Listed below are T cell receptor beta chains from one sample, sequenced in a study of blood T cell repertoires in COVID-19. Clones were sequenced by immunoSEQ multiplex PCR, and TCRdb holds only the in-frame ones, with some missing. The data hold 250,000 to 300,000 clones, with 85% to 90% observed a single time. The sample was peripheral blood. The receptors were sampled from a man aged 18 to 30 with active or convalescent COVID-19. The CDR3 runs from the conserved cysteine through the conserved F or W. A D gene is named only where the DNA matches it firmly. Clone size appears in some rows only: once, few, many, or a class for an expanded clone.

D gene	V gene	J gene	clone size	CDR3 protein	CDR3 DNA
NA	TRBV3-1/TRBV3-2	TRBJ2-2	NA	CASSSEVGELFF	TGTGCCAGCAGCTCCGAGGTTGGGGAGCTGTTTTTT
NA	TRBV6-5	TRBJ2-7	few	CASSLRQTYEQYF	TGTGCCAGCAGCCTCCGTCAGACCTACGAGCAGTACTTC
NA	TRBV6-5	TRBJ1-6	NA	CASSQGTRGSPLHF	TGTGCCAGCAGTCAGGGCACGAGAGGCTCACCCCTCCACTTT
NA	TRBV19	TRBJ1-5	few	CASSVDSHNQPQHF	TGTGCCAGTAGTGTGGACAGTCACAATCAGCCCCAGCATTTT
TRBD1	TRBV6-5	TRBJ1-4	once	CASSLIGGTNEKLFF	TGTGCCAGCAGTTTGATAGGGGGCACTAATGAAAAACTGTTTTTT
NA	TRBV27	TRBJ1-2	NA	CASSSDSYGYTF	TGTGCCAGCAGCTCGGACTCCTATGGCTACACCTTC
TRBD2	TRBV30	TRBJ2-5	NA	CAWSDAGSGGGTQYF	TGTGCCTGGAGTGACGCGGGCAGCGGGGGGGGGACCCAGTACTTC
TRBD2	TRBV6-6	TRBJ2-1	once	CASSQGLAAYNEQFF	TGTGCCAGCAGTCAAGGACTAGCGGCCTACAATGAGCAGTTCTTC
NA	TRBV18	TRBJ2-7	NA	CASSNRERLYEQYF	TGTGCCAGCTCCAACCGGGAGCGACTTTACGAGCAGTACTTC
NA	TRBV30	TRBJ1-2	NA	CAWWSLNYGYTF	TGTGCCTGGTGGTCACTAAACTATGGCTACACCTTC
NA	TRBV12-3/TRBV12-4	TRBJ2-5	NA	CASREEETQYF	TGTGCCAGCAGAGAGGAAGAGACCCAGTACTTC
TRBD1	TRBV7-8	TRBJ2-5	NA	CASRRTPGQGGETQYF	TGTGCCAGCAGACGAACTCCGGGACAGGGAGGAGAGACCCAGTACTTC
NA	TRBV6-2/TRBV6-3	TRBJ2-7	few	CASSGGQGNFYEQYF	TGTGCCAGCAGTGGCGGCCAGGGAAACTTTTACGAGCAGTACTTC
NA	TRBV7-9	TRBJ2-3	NA	CASSLGPPRADTQYF	TGTGCCAGCAGCTTAGGGCCCCCGAGGGCAGATACGCAGTATTTT
NA	TRBV3-1/TRBV3-2	TRBJ2-5	NA	CASSQDHQETQYF	TGTGCCAGCAGCCAAGACCATCAAGAGACCCAGTACTTC
TRBD1	TRBV11-2	TRBJ2-1	NA	CASSPGQGVNEQFF	TGTGCCAGCAGCCCAGGGCAGGGGGTGAATGAGCAGTTCTTC
TRBD2	TRBV9	TRBJ2-2	NA	CASNRGANTGELFF	TGTGCCAGCAATCGGGGGGCGAACACCGGGGAGCTGTTTTTT
NA	TRBV5-1	TRBJ2-3	NA	CASSLRTDTQYF	TGCGCCAGCAGCTTGCGTACAGATACGCAGTATTTT
NA	TRBV12-3/TRBV12-4	TRBJ2-5	once	CASSFSEETQYF	TGTGCCAGCAGTTTTTCAGAAGAGACCCAGTACTTC
NA	TRBV6-2/TRBV6-3	TRBJ1-2	NA	CASSYSGANYGYTF	TGTGCCAGCAGTTACTCGGGAGCTAACTATGGCTACACCTTC
TRBD2	TRBV24-1	TRBJ2-3	NA	CATRLRRERYTQYF	TGTGCCACCAGATTAAGGCGGGAGCGGTATACGCAGTATTTT
NA	TRBV7-9	TRBJ1-2	NA	CASSLGTGSYGYTF	TGTGCCAGCAGCTTAGGAACAGGCTCCTATGGCTACACCTTC
NA	TRBV12-3/TRBV12-4	TRBJ1-5	NA	CARYFKIQPQHF	TGTGCCAGGTACTTCAAGATTCAGCCCCAGCATTTT
NA	TRBV5-1	TRBJ1-2	NA	CASSLTRQEYGYTF	TGCGCCAGCAGCCTGACCAGACAGGAGTATGGCTACACCTTC
TRBD2	TRBV4-2	TRBJ2-4	NA	CASSQDGGSGRGKNIQYF	TGTGCCAGCAGCCAAGATGGAGGTAGCGGGAGGGGGAAAAACATTCAGTACTTC
TRBD1	TRBV4-1	TRBJ1-6	NA	CASSQVVTGEQGSPLHF	TGCGCCAGCAGCCAAGTCGTAACAGGGGAGCAGGGTTCACCCCTCCACTTT
NA	TRBV24-1	TRBJ1-1	NA	CATSGTDTEAFF	TGTGCCACCAGTGGTACGGACACTGAAGCTTTCTTT
NA	TRBV2	TRBJ1-6	NA	CASSAGGFLSPLHF	TGTGCCAGCAGTGCGGGAGGGTTTCTTTCACCCCTCCACTTT
NA	TRBV28	TRBJ1-5	NA	CASSTSGNQPQHF	TGTGCCAGCAGTACTTCAGGGAATCAGCCCCAGCATTTT
TRBD1	TRBV7-6	TRBJ1-4	once	CASSWTGTTNEKLFF	TGTGCCAGCAGCTGGACAGGGACCACTAATGAAAAACTGTTTTTT
NA	TRBV10-3	TRBJ2-2	few	CAIREQGSGELFF	TGTGCCATCAGGGAACAGGGATCCGGGGAGCTGTTTTTT
NA	TRBV7-3	TRBJ2-3	NA	CASSLTRDSFGTQYF	TGTGCCAGCAGCTTAACCCGGGACTCCTTTGGCACGCAGTATTTT
NA	TRBV30	TRBJ1-5	NA	CAWSGGGNQPQHF	TGTGCCTGGAGTGGAGGAGGGAATCAGCCCCAGCATTTT
NA	TRBV19	TRBJ2-7	NA	CASSIKQSYEQYF	TGTGCCAGTAGTATAAAACAGTCCTACGAGCAGTACTTC
NA	TRBV27	TRBJ1-1	NA	CASRGAGEGTEAFF	TGTGCCAGCAGGGGGGCGGGCGAGGGAACTGAAGCTTTCTTT
TRBD1	TRBV5-1	TRBJ1-2	NA	CASRLGQAYGYTF	TGCGCCAGCAGACTCGGACAGGCTTACGGCTACACCTTC
NA	TRBV18	TRBJ1-1	NA	CASSRTGTRNTEAFF	TGTGCCAGCTCAAGGACCGGGACACGAAACACTGAAGCTTTCTTT